What follows are 9 T cell receptor beta chains derived from one specimen sequenced in a study of tumor-infiltrating lymphocytes in localized non-small cell lung cancer. Clones were read by immunoSEQ multiplex PCR, and TCRdb kept only the in-frame ones, dropping some. Here the sample spans over 10,000 clones, about 75% being singletons. The specimen was uninvolved lung tissue not adjacent to the tumor. The source of these receptors is a human donor with non-small cell lung cancer.

V gene TRBV2 combines with J gene TRBJ1-1; no definite D call. Germline assignment: CDR1 SNHLY and CDR2 FYNNEI. Trimming left V 3 bases short and J 11 bases short, with 19 bases between. The CDR3 is made up of 14 amino acids. CDR3 DNA: TGTGCCAGCAGTGAGGTCTTGTTCTTGGGGAGGGCTTTCTTT. It specifies CASSEVLFLGRAFF.

The V and J genes are TRBV2 and TRBJ2-3, with 9 bases aligning to TRBD2. This CDR3 spans 17 amino acids. V lost 6 bases, J lost 0 bases, and 10 bases stayed unmatched. CDR1 is SNHLY, CDR2 FYNNEI, per germline. The CDR3 coding sequence is TGTGCCAGCAGCGTTCCTAGCGGGGTAGTTAGCACAGATACGCAGTATTTT. Translated, it gives CASSVPSGVVSTDTQYF.

The chain combines TRBV5-4 with TRBJ1-1; 7 bases align to TRBD1. The CDR3 covers 15 residues. With 2 bases clipped from V and 1 base from J, the junction kept 5 bases outside the gene matches. In germline, CDR1 is SGHNT, CDR2 YYREEE (reference sequence). The CDR3 reads CASSLRGRGNTEAFF. DNA of the CDR3: TGTGCCAGCAGCTTAAGGGGGCGGGGGAACACTGAAGCTTTCTTT.

With regard to this clone: Other DNA sequences within the sample encode an identical CDR3. CDR3 in amino acids: CASSLTGRRSYEQYF. As DNA, the CDR3 is TGCGCCAGCAGCCTCACTGGACGTCGCTCCTACGAGCAGTACTTC. The chain employs TRBV5-1 and TRBJ2-7; D uncertain. Germline values: CDR1 SGHRS, CDR2 YFSETQ. The CDR3 length is 15 residues. V shed 4 bases and J shed 0 bases, with 14 bases lying between them.

This clone was seen only once. The chain is built from TRBV11-2 and TRBJ2-2, with D possibly being TRBD1 (6 bases). The germline gives CDR1 SGHAT, CDR2 FQNNGV. CDR3 size: 16 residues. Trimming cost V 4 bases and J 5 bases, with 17 bases left between them. The DNA for the CDR3 is TGTGCCAGCAGCTACCAGGACAGAGGGAGAACCGGGGAGCTGTTTTTT. Translation: CASSYQDRGRTGELFF.

The J gene is TRBJ2-7, the V gene TRBV7-8, with D perhaps matching TRBD2 (6 bases). The CDR3 covers 14 residues. V was trimmed by 7 bases and J by 4 bases, leaving 17 bases between them. Germline V CDR1 and CDR2: SGHVS, FQNEAQ. The CDR3 DNA is TGTGCCAGCACCCAGGGAGCGGGTACTTACGAGCAGTACTTC. This codes for CASTQGAGTYEQYF.

The chain couples TRBV5-1 to TRBJ2-2; D may be TRBD1 or TRBD2 (6 bases each). The CDR3 length is 16 residues. Trimming pared 2 bases from V and 1 base from J, leaving 12 bases between. Per germline, CDR1 SGHRS and CDR2 YFSETQ. CDR3 sequence (DNA): TGCGCCAGCAGCTTATTGGGGGGCGTGAACACCGGGGAGCTGTTTTTT. This encodes CASSLLGGVNTGELFF.

The rearrangement links TRBV6-1 to TRBJ2-2; 8 positions agree with TRBD1. The CDR3 runs 15 residues. Trimming cost V 7 bases and J 1 base; bases outside gene matches: 5. Germline V gene sequence: CDR1 MNHNS, CDR2 SASEGT. CDR3 protein: CASTGGRLNTGELFF. CDR3 nucleotides: TGTGCCAGCACAGGGGGCCGACTGAACACCGGGGAGCTGTTTTTT.

The chain carries TRBV9 and TRBJ1-3; 8 bases match TRBD1. V lost 3 bases and J lost 4; bases outside the gene matches: 3. This CDR3 spans 14 amino acids. Germline-derived CDR1 and CDR2 are SGDLS and YYNGEE. Written as DNA, the CDR3 is TGTGCCAGCAGCGGGCAGGGGGCCGGAAACACCATATATTTT. Protein sequence: CASSGQGAGNTIYF.